This is a list of T cell receptor beta chains from one sample in a study of T cells in narcolepsy. Assay: immunoSEQ multiplex PCR; the TCRdb copy retains only in-frame clones and omits some. The repertoire consists of 34,000 or so clones, with roughly 80% occurring once and the leading ten covering roughly 4%. The sequenced material came from memory (CD45RA-) CD4+ T cells from blood. Source of these receptors: a human donor in good health. Each CDR3 is given with its conserved first and last residue. The order of the fields is V gene, D gene, clone size, J gene, CDR3 DNA, CDR3 protein. A D gene is named only where the DNA matches it firmly. Not all rows give a size; the values are once, few, many and, for expanded clones, a class.

v_gene: TRBV2; d_gene: TRBD1; abundance: -; j_gene: TRBJ2-7; CDR3nt: TGTGCCAGCAGCGCTAGTACAGGGGGTGAGCAGTACTTC; CDR3aa: CASSASTGGEQYF
v_gene: TRBV10-1; d_gene: -; abundance: -; j_gene: TRBJ2-4; CDR3nt: TGCGCCAGCAGTGCGACGGTCAAAAACATTCAGTACTTC; CDR3aa: CASSATVKNIQYF
v_gene: TRBV25-1; d_gene: -; abundance: few; j_gene: TRBJ2-3; CDR3nt: TGTGCCAGCAGTGAATTTAAGGGTAGCGGCGTCCAGTATTTT; CDR3aa: CASSEFKGSGVQYF
v_gene: TRBV6-5; d_gene: -; abundance: once; j_gene: TRBJ1-5; CDR3nt: TGTGCCAGCAGTCCCGGTCAAGGGCCCCAGCATTTT; CDR3aa: CASSPGQGPQHF
v_gene: TRBV7-8; d_gene: -; abundance: -; j_gene: TRBJ1-5; CDR3nt: TGTGCCAGCAGCTTAACAGATGGCAATCAGCCCCAGCATTTT; CDR3aa: CASSLTDGNQPQHF
v_gene: TRBV5-4; d_gene: -; abundance: -; j_gene: TRBJ2-5; CDR3nt: TGTGCCAGCAGCTTGGACAGAGGGGGGCAGACCCAGTACTTC; CDR3aa: CASSLDRGGQTQYF
v_gene: TRBV2; d_gene: -; abundance: few; j_gene: TRBJ1-5; CDR3nt: TGTGCCAGCCGCGGGGGGGGGAATCAGCCCCAGCATTTT; CDR3aa: CASRGGGNQPQHF
v_gene: TRBV7-9; d_gene: -; abundance: -; j_gene: TRBJ2-3; CDR3nt: TGTGCCAGCAGCCCCGGGACACACACAGATACGCAGTATTTT; CDR3aa: CASSPGTHTDTQYF
v_gene: TRBV14; d_gene: TRBD2; abundance: -; j_gene: TRBJ2-3; CDR3nt: TGTGCCAGCAGCCAAGGACTAGCGGGAGCAGATACGCAGTATTTT; CDR3aa: CASSQGLAGADTQYF
v_gene: TRBV11-2; d_gene: -; abundance: -; j_gene: TRBJ2-2; CDR3nt: TGTGCCAGCAGCTATGCAGCGGGTGCCGGGGAGCTGTTTTTT; CDR3aa: CASSYAAGAGELFF
v_gene: TRBV29-1; d_gene: TRBD1; abundance: -; j_gene: TRBJ1-1; CDR3nt: TGCAGCGTAGCGACAGGGGCTAACACTGAAGCTTTCTTT; CDR3aa: CSVATGANTEAFF
v_gene: TRBV4-1; d_gene: TRBD1; abundance: -; j_gene: TRBJ1-2; CDR3nt: TGCGCCAGCAGCCAAGACTGGAGGGGGCTCCTCTATGGCTACACCTTC; CDR3aa: CASSQDWRGLLYGYTF
v_gene: TRBV5-8; d_gene: -; abundance: -; j_gene: TRBJ1-4; CDR3nt: TGTGCCAGCAGCACCGGACAGATTGGTGAAAAACTGTTTTTT; CDR3aa: CASSTGQIGEKLFF
v_gene: TRBV19; d_gene: TRBD1; abundance: -; j_gene: TRBJ1-2; CDR3nt: TGTGCCAGTAGCTCCGAAGGAGGGGGCAAAAAAGTGAGAGGATCTAACTATGGCTACACCTTC; CDR3aa: CASSSEGGGKKVRGSNYGYTF
v_gene: TRBV11-2; d_gene: -; abundance: -; j_gene: TRBJ1-2; CDR3nt: TGTGCCAGCAGCCCTGCGGGGGACTATGGCTACACCTTC; CDR3aa: CASSPAGDYGYTF
v_gene: TRBV6-1; d_gene: -; abundance: few; j_gene: TRBJ2-7; CDR3nt: TGTGCCAGCAGAGAAGGTACAGGGAGCCACGAGCAGTACTTC; CDR3aa: CASREGTGSHEQYF
v_gene: TRBV11-3; d_gene: -; abundance: -; j_gene: TRBJ1-1; CDR3nt: TGTGCCAGCAGCCGAACAGGGAATCCTGAAGCTTTCTTT; CDR3aa: CASSRTGNPEAFF
v_gene: TRBV5-1; d_gene: -; abundance: -; j_gene: TRBJ1-2; CDR3nt: TGCGCCAGCAGCCCGACCGCCCTCGCTAGGAGAGGCTACACCTTC; CDR3aa: CASSPTALARRGYTF
v_gene: TRBV11-1; d_gene: -; abundance: once; j_gene: TRBJ2-7; CDR3nt: TGTGCCAGCAGCTTACTGGGAGGGACAGACTACGAGCAGTACTTC; CDR3aa: CASSLLGGTDYEQYF
v_gene: TRBV2; d_gene: -; abundance: -; j_gene: TRBJ1-1; CDR3nt: TGTGCCAGCAATGGACTACCGAACACTGAAGCTTTCTTT; CDR3aa: CASNGLPNTEAFF
v_gene: TRBV6-4; d_gene: -; abundance: -; j_gene: TRBJ2-5; CDR3nt: TGTGCCAGCAGTGTAGAGGCAGGGACCAGTCAAGAGACCCAGTACTTC; CDR3aa: CASSVEAGTSQETQYF
v_gene: TRBV25-1; d_gene: -; abundance: -; j_gene: TRBJ1-1; CDR3nt: TGTGCCAGCATCATGAACACTGAAGCTTTCTTT; CDR3aa: CASIMNTEAFF
v_gene: TRBV7-7; d_gene: TRBD1; abundance: -; j_gene: TRBJ2-5; CDR3nt: TGTGCCAGCAGCGGACAGGGTTCGACCCAGTACTTC; CDR3aa: CASSGQGSTQYF
v_gene: TRBV6-1; d_gene: -; abundance: -; j_gene: TRBJ1-2; CDR3nt: TGTGCCAGCAGTGAAGTCCAGTGGTTAGGCTACACCTTC; CDR3aa: CASSEVQWLGYTF